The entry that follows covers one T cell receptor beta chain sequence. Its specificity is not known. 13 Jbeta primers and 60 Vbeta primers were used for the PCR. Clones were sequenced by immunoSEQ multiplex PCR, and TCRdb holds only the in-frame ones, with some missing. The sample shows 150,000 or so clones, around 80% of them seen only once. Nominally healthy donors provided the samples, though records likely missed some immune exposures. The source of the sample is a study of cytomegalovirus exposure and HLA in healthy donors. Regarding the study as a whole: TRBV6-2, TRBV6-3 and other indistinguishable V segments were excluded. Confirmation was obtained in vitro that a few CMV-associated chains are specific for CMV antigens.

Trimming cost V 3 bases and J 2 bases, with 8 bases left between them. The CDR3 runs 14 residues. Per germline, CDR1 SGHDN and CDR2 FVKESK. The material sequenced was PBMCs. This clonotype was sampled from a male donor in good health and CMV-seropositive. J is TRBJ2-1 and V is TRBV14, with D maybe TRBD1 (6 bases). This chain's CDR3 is CASSQTGPYNEQFF. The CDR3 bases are TGTGCCAGCAGCCAGACAGGCCCCTACAATGAGCAGTTCTTC.